In its sample, the clone carrying this TCR beta chain was seen many times. Its antigen is not identified. This sample is drawn from a study of CD8 T cells in ankylosing spondylitis. Overall study results and limits: Clones linked to disease were reported to show significant enrichment in matched ankylosing spondylitis synovial fluid. Apparently characteristic of ankylosing spondylitis blood was a TCR beta motif (roughly eight highly homologous variants). As for the disease-linked clones, they showed a CD8+ phenotype and occurred at relatively low frequencies in peripheral blood.

Construction of TCR beta libraries was performed using quantitative 5'-RACE with molecular barcodes. TCRdb ran MiXCR on the 5' RACE reads and lists one entry per CDR3 protein. The sample lists more than 35,000 distinct CDR3 sequences; about 2.5% were seen once. CDR1 SGDLS and CDR2 YYNGEE come from the germline V gene. This CDR3 has 14 amino acids. V lost 2 bases and J lost 10; bases outside the gene matches: 2. The J gene is TRBJ2-1, the V gene TRBV9; the match to TRBD2 covers 14 bases. The sample was blood, either unsorted or a sorted T cell fraction (not recorded which). This clonotype was sampled from a male donor with ankylosing spondylitis or in good health (not recorded which). The CDR3 DNA is TGTGCCAGCAGCGTGGGACTAGCGGGAGTGGAGCAGTTCTTC. Translating it yields CASSVGLAGVEQFF.